The rows below give T cell receptor beta chains drawn from one sample of a study of shared T cell receptors in the human thymus. Profiled with immunoSEQ multiplex PCR; TCRdb holds only in-frame clones, not every one. Among hundreds of thousands of clones listed, more than 75% were seen once. This sample was also put to use in a study of human thymus T cells.

Sequencing was done on a sample of thymocytes. The origin of the receptors is a boy under two years old with a congenital heart defect. Each CDR3 is given with its conserved first and last residue. A D gene is named only where the DNA matches it firmly. Some rows have no size entry. The others give once, few or many, or a class for an expanded clone.

V,size,J,D,CDR3,DNA
TRBV10-3,NA,TRBJ2-7,NA,CAISEALATEQYF,TGTGCCATCAGTGAGGCTCTAGCGACCGAGCAGTACTTC
TRBV30,once,TRBJ2-1,TRBD2,CAWSAPGLVDGEQFF,TGTGCCTGGAGTGCACCGGGACTAGTCGACGGTGAGCAGTTCTTC
TRBV27,NA,TRBJ1-1,TRBD1,CASSSRGTGQNTEAFF,TGTGCCAGCAGTTCCCGAGGGACAGGGCAAAACACTGAAGCTTTCTTT
TRBV5-1,NA,TRBJ2-7,NA,CASSLGVGDEQYF,TGCGCCAGCAGCTTGGGGGTAGGAGACGAGCAGTACTTC
TRBV7-9,NA,TRBJ2-7,TRBD2,CASSSPRGRREQYF,TGTGCCAGCAGCTCACCTCGCGGGAGACGCGAGCAGTACTTC
TRBV6-1,NA,TRBJ1-1,TRBD1,CASRSGQGPNTEAFF,TGTGCCAGCAGGTCAGGACAGGGTCCGAACACTGAAGCTTTCTTT
TRBV7-2,NA,TRBJ1-2,TRBD1,CASSLGQGLGGYTF,TGTGCCAGCAGCTTAGGACAGGGACTTGGTGGCTACACCTTC
TRBV7-2,NA,TRBJ2-7,TRBD2,CASSSTSFGLAEGYEQYF,TGTGCCAGCAGCTCGACTAGTTTTGGACTAGCGGAAGGGTACGAGCAGTACTTC
TRBV9,NA,TRBJ1-3,NA,CASSVGRMPNTIYF,TGTGCCAGCAGCGTAGGCAGGATGCCGAACACCATATATTTT
TRBV7-9,NA,TRBJ2-7,NA,CASSPPGTGSYEQYF,TGTGCCAGCAGCCCCCCCGGGACTGGCTCCTACGAGCAGTACTTC
TRBV27,NA,TRBJ2-1,TRBD2,CASSSRLAGGPGNEQFF,TGTGCCAGCAGTTCTCGATTAGCGGGAGGGCCGGGGAATGAGCAGTTCTTC
TRBV4-3,NA,TRBJ2-1,TRBD2,CASSQDGLAPASGEQFF,TGCGCCAGCAGCCAAGATGGACTAGCGCCCGCCTCAGGTGAGCAGTTCTTC
TRBV6-1,few,TRBJ2-7,TRBD1,CASSEGGTGWSYEQYF,TGTGCCAGCAGTGAAGGGGGGACAGGGTGGTCCTACGAGCAGTACTTC
TRBV25-1,once,TRBJ2-3,TRBD1,CASSGPTGGPQYF,TGTGCCAGCAGTGGCCCGACAGGGGGTCCGCAGTATTTT
TRBV11-3,NA,TRBJ2-7,TRBD2,CASSFGTSGSQQYF,TGTGCCAGCAGCTTCGGGACTAGCGGGAGTCAGCAGTACTTC
TRBV11-2,NA,TRBJ2-2,TRBD2,CASSLDPRELNTGELFF,TGTGCCAGCAGCTTAGATCCGCGGGAGTTGAACACCGGGGAGCTGTTTTTT
TRBV5-1,NA,TRBJ2-2,NA,CASSPSGNTGELFF,TGCGCCAGCAGCCCCAGCGGGAACACCGGGGAGCTGTTTTTT
TRBV5-1,NA,TRBJ1-4,NA,CASSLTGFNEKLFF,TGCGCCAGCAGCTTGACGGGATTTAATGAAAAACTGTTTTTT
TRBV7-2,NA,TRBJ1-5,TRBD1,CASSPPGQGFQPQHF,TGTGCCAGCAGCCCCCCGGGACAGGGCTTCCAGCCCCAGCATTTT
TRBV28,NA,TRBJ2-7,TRBD2,CASSLALAGGSYEQYF,TGTGCCAGCAGTTTAGCCCTAGCGGGAGGCTCCTACGAGCAGTACTTC
TRBV4-3,few,TRBJ2-7,TRBD1,CASSQDLWTGADEQYF,TGCGCCAGCAGCCAAGATCTCTGGACAGGGGCGGACGAGCAGTACTTC
TRBV4-1,NA,TRBJ2-1,TRBD2,CASSQDPGTSGREQFF,TGCGCCAGCAGCCAAGACCCCGGGACTAGCGGGAGAGAGCAGTTCTTC
TRBV6-1,NA,TRBJ2-1,TRBD2,CASRIAGGRNEQFF,TGTGCCAGCAGAATAGCGGGGGGGCGAAATGAGCAGTTCTTC
TRBV30,NA,TRBJ2-3,TRBD2,CAWSGVSREETDTQYF,TGTGCCTGGAGTGGGGTTTCTCGGGAGGAGACAGATACGCAGTATTTT
TRBV15,few,TRBJ2-3,TRBD2,CATSRPGAGGPRADTQYF,TGTGCCACCAGCAGACCCGGCGCGGGAGGGCCCAGGGCAGATACGCAGTATTTT
TRBV6-4,once,TRBJ2-1,TRBD2,CASSDSGGLARYNEQFF,TGTGCCAGCAGTGACTCGGGGGGACTAGCGCGATACAATGAGCAGTTCTTC
TRBV7-9,NA,TRBJ2-7,TRBD1,CASSLSGQGRNEQYF,TGTGCCAGCAGCTTGAGTGGACAGGGACGGAACGAGCAGTACTTC
TRBV7-9,NA,TRBJ2-7,NA,CASSLFPPPTGSFPYEQYF,TGTGCCAGCAGCTTGTTCCCCCCACCGACAGGCAGTTTTCCTTACGAGCAGTACTTC
TRBV6-1,NA,TRBJ2-7,TRBD1,CASSHNRGPAYEQYF,TGTGCCAGCAGCCATAACAGGGGGCCGGCCTACGAGCAGTACTTC
TRBV7-2,NA,TRBJ2-7,TRBD2,CASILRAGGYEQYF,TGTGCCAGCATCTTGCGAGCGGGGGGATACGAGCAGTACTTC
TRBV11-3,NA,TRBJ1-2,NA,CASSLPTGGANYGYTF,TGTGCCAGCAGCTTACCTACAGGAGGGGCTAACTATGGCTACACCTTC
TRBV4-3,NA,TRBJ2-1,TRBD2,CASSHGTSSYNEQFF,TGCGCCAGCAGCCATGGGACTAGCTCCTACAATGAGCAGTTCTTC
TRBV2,NA,TRBJ1-2,NA,CASSPFSGYGYTF,TGTGCCAGCAGTCCTTTCTCAGGGTATGGCTACACCTTC
TRBV4-3,NA,TRBJ2-2,TRBD2,CASSQDGVFGGGHGGELFF,TGCGCCAGCAGCCAAGATGGGGTCTTTGGGGGAGGGCACGGGGGGGAGCTGTTTTTT
TRBV27,NA,TRBJ2-3,NA,CASSLRGSGTDTQYF,TGTGCCAGCAGTTTACGTGGGAGTGGGACAGATACGCAGTATTTT
TRBV9,NA,TRBJ2-7,NA,CASSVKGARGGEQYF,TGTGCCAGCAGCGTCAAGGGGGCCCGGGGAGGCGAGCAGTACTTC
TRBV2,NA,TRBJ2-7,NA,CASTGGEQQYF,TGTGCCAGCACCGGAGGGGAGCAGCAGTACTTC
TRBV6-5,once,TRBJ1-2,NA,CASTDSLSNYGYTF,TGTGCCAGCACGGACAGTCTTTCTAACTATGGCTACACCTTC
TRBV14,NA,TRBJ1-5,TRBD1,CASSNRDRGDNQPQHF,TGTGCCAGCAGCAATCGGGACAGGGGGGACAATCAGCCCCAGCATTTT
TRBV7-8,NA,TRBJ2-7,TRBD2,CASSLRLAGGGDEQYF,TGTGCCAGCAGCTTACGTCTAGCGGGAGGGGGAGACGAGCAGTACTTC
TRBV9,NA,TRBJ2-1,TRBD2,CASSVLTSGRRHEQFF,TGTGCCAGCAGCGTTTTAACTAGCGGGAGACGTCATGAGCAGTTCTTC
TRBV10-3,NA,TRBJ2-7,TRBD1,CAIGRTGEFEQYF,TGTGCCATCGGCCGGACAGGGGAGTTCGAGCAGTACTTC
TRBV6-1,NA,TRBJ2-3,NA,CASGAGVTDTQYF,TGTGCCAGCGGGGCAGGTGTTACAGATACGCAGTATTTT
TRBV6-6,once,TRBJ2-1,TRBD2,CASSFQAGSEQFF,TGTGCCAGCAGTTTCCAAGCGGGAAGTGAGCAGTTCTTC
TRBV7-2,few,TRBJ2-7,NA,CASSLEFMRYEQYF,TGTGCCAGCAGCTTAGAATTCATGCGATACGAGCAGTACTTC
TRBV5-1,NA,TRBJ2-7,TRBD2,CASSLGLAGVHEQYF,TGCGCCAGCAGCTTGGGACTAGCGGGAGTCCACGAGCAGTACTTC
TRBV7-9,NA,TRBJ1-4,TRBD1,CASGDRGEKLFF,TGTGCCAGCGGCGACAGGGGTGAAAAACTGTTTTTT
TRBV27,NA,TRBJ1-2,NA,CASSLGQCNYGHTF,TGTGCCAGCAGTTTAGGACAGTGCAACTATGGCCACACCTTC
TRBV30,NA,TRBJ2-5,TRBD1,CAWSAQGVVVFDQETQYF,TGTGCCTGGAGTGCACAGGGGGTGGTGGTATTCGACCAAGAGACCCAGTACTTC
TRBV6-5,NA,TRBJ2-7,TRBD1,CASTEDRGRIYEQYF,TGTGCCAGCACCGAAGACAGGGGGCGCATTTACGAGCAGTACTTC
TRBV4-3,once,TRBJ2-1,TRBD2,CASSQPPGLASNEQFF,TGCGCCAGCAGCCAACCTCCGGGACTAGCTTCTAATGAGCAGTTCTTC
TRBV5-1,NA,TRBJ2-5,TRBD2,CASSPIAGGPGETQYF,TGCGCCAGCAGCCCCATAGCGGGAGGGCCAGGGGAGACCCAGTACTTC
TRBV27,NA,TRBJ2-3,TRBD2,CASSSSGEPDTQYF,TGTGCCAGCAGTTCGAGCGGGGAACCAGATACGCAGTATTTT
TRBV25-1,NA,TRBJ2-5,TRBD2,CASSRREGSQETQYF,TGTGCCAGCAGTCGAAGGGAGGGATCCCAAGAGACCCAGTACTTC
TRBV6-4,NA,TRBJ1-5,TRBD1,CASSATGGGGNQPQHF,TGTGCCAGCAGTGCGACAGGGGGCGGTGGCAATCAGCCCCAGCATTTT